The 22 T cell receptor beta chains reported below all come from one sample, sequenced in a study of T-cell reconstitution after alpha-beta-depleted transplantation in children. Library preparation (for TCRbeta) was performed with unique molecular identifiers. TCRdb itself ran the PCR reads through MiXCR, one entry per CDR3 protein. This table holds approximately 640,000 distinct CDR3 sequences, 16% found once. Sample: PBMCs from the stem cell graft donor, taken from the stem cell graft. Receptors were obtained from a human donor who donated a stem cell graft to a child with acute myeloid leukemia.

This clonotype was recorded a few times. This chain uses TRBV4-2 with TRBJ2-2; tentatively, D is TRBD2 (7 bases). Trimming shortened V by 0 bases and J by 1 base, and 12 bases separated the two germline ends. This CDR3 contains 17 residues. Germline V gene data show CDR1 as LGHNA and CDR2 as YNFKEQ. CDR3 DNA: TGTGCCAGCAGCCAAGAAAGAGGGGGGGTGAACACCGGGGAGCTGTTTTTT. Amino acid sequence: CASSQERGGVNTGELFF.

This chain links TRBV5-2 with TRBJ2-5; the table's D gene call, TRBD1, was not cross checked with the DNA. TRBV5-2 is noted as a pseudogene. The CDR3 consists of 14 residues. CDR3 DNA sequence: TGTGCCAGGGGCCCCGGACAGGGATGGGAGACCCAGTACTTC. Amino acids: CARGPGQGWETQYF.

This clonotype occurred a few times. A much bigger clone sits one base away, suggesting this may be a read error. The rearrangement joins TRBV12-3 or TRBV12-4 to TRBJ2-5; D is uncertain. This CDR3 spans 13 amino acids. V lost 3 bases to trimming and J lost 5 bases, with 10 bases between them. In DNA form, the CDR3 reads TGTGCCAGCAGTTTCCGGGTCGAGGAGACCCAGTACTTC. Amino acid sequence: CASSFRVEETQYF.

This clonotype was counted only a few times. The V gene is TRBV7-3, the J gene TRBJ2-1, with D perhaps matching TRBD1 or TRBD2 (5 bases each). Deletions cut 4 bases from V and 3 bases from J, with 13 bases between. The germline V gene has CDR1 SGHTA and CDR2 FQGTGA. The CDR3 totals 15 residues. The CDR3 sequence: CASSSGGPFYNEQFF. As DNA, the CDR3 is TGTGCCAGCAGCTCTGGGGGACCCTTCTACAATGAGCAGTTCTTC.

The genes are TRBV7-9 and TRBJ1-1; 7 bases agree with TRBD1. Germline CDR1 and CDR2: SEHNR and FQNEAQ (reference sequence). V gave up 5 bases and J gave up 5 bases; unmatched junction bases: 14. The CDR3 has 16 amino acids. Here the CDR3 reads CASSVTGQRGNTEAFF. The CDR3 DNA reads as TGTGCCAGCAGCGTAACGGGACAGCGAGGGAATACTGAAGCTTTCTTT.

V usage is TRBV5-1 and J usage is TRBJ2-2; D assignment may be TRBD1 or TRBD2 (5 bases each). The CDR3 is 15 residues long. The germline V gene has CDR1 SGHRS and CDR2 YFSETQ. V shed 0 bases and J shed 7 bases, with 13 bases lying between them. The CDR3 nucleotides read TGCGCCAGCAGCTTGGAGGGACGCGTTGTCGGGGAGCTGTTTTTT. Protein product: CASSLEGRVVGELFF. The full variable domain, in which reference TRBV5-1 and TRBJ2-2 provide the parts outside the CDR3, is KAGVTQTPRYLIKTRGQQVTLSCSPISGHRSVSWYQQTPGQGLQFLFEYFSETQRNKGNFPGRFSGRQFSNSRSEMNVSTLELGDSALYLCASSLEGRVVGELFFGEGSRLTVL.

In its sample, this clonotype was seen once. The genes are TRBV5-1 and TRBJ2-7; a weak D match, TRBD2 (5 bases). The CDR3 has 13 amino acids. The germline V gene encodes CDR1 SGHRS and CDR2 YFSETQ. V lost 0 bases, J lost 6 bases, and 10 bases lay in between. CDR3 amino acids: CASSLGGGGEQYF. CDR3 coding DNA: TGCGCCAGCAGCTTGGGCGGAGGCGGCGAGCAGTACTTC. Combining the CDR3 with reference TRBV5-1 and TRBJ2-7 gives the whole variable domain KAGVTQTPRYLIKTRGQQVTLSCSPISGHRSVSWYQQTPGQGLQFLFEYFSETQRNKGNFPGRFSGRQFSNSRSEMNVSTLELGDSALYLCASSLGGGGEQYFGPGTRLTVT.

The sample holds many counts of this clonotype. The chain combines TRBV20-1 with TRBJ2-7, with D possibly being TRBD2 (6 bases). The germline CDR1 and CDR2 sequences are DFQATT and SNEGSKA (reference sequence). V shed 5 bases and J shed 4 bases, with 21 bases lying between them. This CDR3 has 15 residues. CDR3 in DNA: TGCAGTGCTTCAGCCCCGGGACTGTTTGGATACGAGCAGTACTTC. As protein: CSASAPGLFGYEQYF.

This clonotype has more than one count but fewer than ten. This chain connects TRBV6-2 or TRBV6-3 to TRBJ2-5; TRBD2 might be the D (6 bases). The CDR3 has 17 amino acids. V was clipped by 6 bases and J by 3 bases, with 23 bases between them. The germline V gene has CDR1 MNHEY and CDR2 SVGEGT. CDR3 region: CASSHRPSRGMKETQYF. The CDR3 nucleotides are TGTGCCAGCAGCCACCGCCCTTCGCGCGGGATGAAAGAGACCCAGTACTTC.

In this sample, this clonotype turned up a few times. The chain combines TRBV4-2 with TRBJ2-7, with 9 bases matching TRBD1. Per germline, CDR1 LGHNA and CDR2 YNFKEQ. V was pared by 4 bases and J by 4 bases, with 8 bases of the junction left unmatched. The CDR3 has 15 amino acids. DNA for the CDR3: TGTGCCAGCAGCCTTTCCGGGACAGGGCTTTACGAGCAGTACTTC. It is translated as CASSLSGTGLYEQYF.

This clonotype was seen many times. The chain employs TRBV5-6 and TRBJ2-7; D perhaps matches TRBD1 (6 bases). Trimming cost V 4 bases and J 6 bases, with 11 bases left between them. Germline V gene data show CDR1 as SGHDT and CDR2 as YYEEEE. The CDR3 runs 12 residues. CDR3 loop: CASSPQGIEQYF. The CDR3 DNA is TGTGCCAGCAGCCCACAGGGAATCGAGCAGTACTTC.

Comment on this clonotype: A much larger clone lies one base from this, so it may be a read error. The V call is TRBV20-1, the J call TRBJ2-7; D is uncertain. Trimming removed 1 base at V and 7 bases at J, with 11 bases between. Germline loops: CDR1 DFQATT, CDR2 SNEGSKA (reference sequence). The CDR3 length is 12 residues. The CDR3 loop is CSARGLFEEQYF. The CDR3 nucleotides are TGCAGTGCTAGAGGCCTTTTCGAGGAGCAGTACTTC.

As for this clonotype: The junction departs from the called germline gene at one end, perhaps through a read error. The chain combines TRBV4-3 with TRBJ2-1; 8 nucleotides agree with TRBD2. The germline V gene encodes CDR1 LGHNA and CDR2 YSLEER. CDR3 length equals 15 residues. In nucleotides, the CDR3 is TGCGCCAGCAGCCAAGAGGGACTAGTAATCGATGAGAAGTTCTTC. Residues: CASSQEGLVIDEKFF.

This clonotype has a count of ten or more. The chain carries TRBV20-1 and TRBJ1-1; D gene uncertain. Deletions cut 1 base from V and 0 bases from J, with 9 bases between. Germline V gene lookup returns CDR1 DFQATT and CDR2 SNEGSKA (reference sequence). This CDR3 spans 14 amino acids. The CDR3 DNA is TGCAGTGCTAGAGGCCCGGGGATGAACACTGAAGCTTTCTTT. Protein product: CSARGPGMNTEAFF.

This sequence joins TRBV5-5 and TRBJ2-5, with D unresolved. Deletions cut 3 bases from V and 3 bases from J, with 12 bases between. There are 14 residues in the CDR3. Germline lookup yields CDR1 SGHKS and CDR2 YYEKEE (reference sequence). CDR3 bases: TGTGCCAGCAGCTCAGTTGGCGAGGAAGAGACCCAGTACTTC. Encoded protein: CASSSVGEEETQYF.

This clonotype showed up many times. The chain has TRBV20-1 and TRBJ1-1; the D is unclear. The CDR3 is 11 residues long. Trimming removed 6 bases at V and 1 base at J, with 6 bases between. Per germline, CDR1 DFQATT and CDR2 SNEGSKA (reference sequence). CDR3 coding DNA: TGCAGTGCCGCAAGGAACACTGAAGCTTTCTTT. Encoded protein: CSAARNTEAFF.

This clonotype has a count of ten or more. The chain employs TRBV20-1 and TRBJ2-2; weak D call: TRBD2 (5 bases). The V end was cut by 6 bases, the J end by 4 bases, with 12 bases between. This CDR3 is built from 13 residues. CDR1 is DFQATT, CDR2 SNEGSKA, per germline (reference sequence). The chain's CDR3 is CSATGLSTGELFF. The CDR3 region has the DNA TGCAGTGCGACCGGACTCAGCACCGGGGAGCTGTTTTTT.

This clonotype was counted a few times. The V and J genes are TRBV10-3 and TRBJ1-2; 8 positions match TRBD1. J was trimmed by 8 bases and V by 2 bases; bases with no gene match: 10. The CDR3 is 15 residues long. Germline V gives CDR1 ENHRY, CDR2 SYGVKD. CDR3 amino acids: CAISEPGQGLRGYTF. The CDR3 DNA sequence: TGTGCCATCAGTGAGCCCGGACAGGGTTTGCGGGGCTACACCTTC.

The chain is built from TRBV4-3 and TRBJ1-5; the D is unclear. The germline gives CDR1 LGHNA, CDR2 YSLEER. CDR3 length: 13 amino acids. V was cut by 0 bases and J by 7 bases, with 7 bases left in between. CDR3 loop: CASSQDMSQPQHF. CDR3 DNA: TGCGCCAGCAGCCAAGATATGAGCCAGCCCCAGCATTTT.

This clonotype was detected ten times or more. This rearrangement joins TRBV6-2 or TRBV6-3 to TRBJ2-5, with 9 bases aligning to TRBD2. Germline V gene lookup returns CDR1 MNHEY and CDR2 SVGEGT. The CDR3 contains 15 residues. Trimming removed 5 bases from V and 5 bases from J; junction bases left unmatched: 9. The CDR3 DNA is TGTGCCAGCAGTCCCCCGGGACTAGCCGAGGAGACCCAGTACTTC. Amino acids: CASSPPGLAEETQYF.

This clonotype was observed many times. The V gene is TRBV20-1, the J gene TRBJ2-3; TRBD2 aligns across 8 bases. The CDR3 sequence is 15 residues long. Losses at the gene ends were 3 bases for V and 2 bases for J; bases not matched to a gene: 7. Germline lookup yields CDR1 DFQATT and CDR2 SNEGSKA (reference sequence). CDR3 protein: CSASPAGDTTDTQYF. Written as DNA, the CDR3 is TGCAGTGCTAGCCCAGCGGGGGACACCACAGATACGCAGTATTTT.

In this sample, this clonotype turned up many times. The chain employs TRBV20-1 and TRBJ2-1; the D gene is possibly TRBD1 (5 bases). The CDR3 runs 15 residues. The germline V gene encodes CDR1 DFQATT and CDR2 SNEGSKA (reference sequence). V was shortened by 1 base and J by 3 bases, with 13 bases between the two germline ends. CDR3 sequence: CSARGWGDSYNEQFF. CDR3 DNA: TGCAGTGCTAGAGGATGGGGCGACAGCTACAATGAGCAGTTCTTC.